The next 26 T cell receptor beta chains were all read from a single sample in a study of T-cell memory formation after mild COVID-19. MiXCR, run by TCRdb on the 5' RACE reads, gives a single entry per CDR3 protein. The sample has about 200,000 distinct CDR3 sequences, about a sixth seen once; the top ten hold 2% to 2.5%. Specimen: PBMCs or a T cell subset sorted from them (not recorded which). The receptor source for this set is an adult woman who had mild COVID-19 (a few samples of this study predate the infection). Cell type and time point are not known.

This clonotype was seen a handful of times. V and J are TRBV5-5 and TRBJ2-7, with D perhaps assigned TRBD1 or TRBD2 (5 bases each). The CDR3 length is 15 residues. Trimming cost V 0 bases and J 6 bases, with 16 bases left between them. The V gene's germline CDR1 is SGHKS and CDR2 YYEKEE (reference sequence). CDR3 loop: CASSLGGTPNGEQYF. In DNA form, the CDR3 reads TGTGCCAGCAGCTTGGGGGGGACGCCGAACGGCGAGCAGTACTTC.

The rearrangement uses TRBV6-6 and TRBJ2-7; 9 nucleotides match TRBD2. The V and J ends lost 6 bases and 3 bases, in that order; junction bases with no gene match: 6. In germline, CDR1 is MNHNY, CDR2 SVGAGI (reference sequence). The CDR3 totals 14 residues. The CDR3 bases are TGTGCCAGCAGAGGAAGCGGGAGGAACTACGAGCAGTACTTC. This translates into CASRGSGRNYEQYF.

This rearrangement joins TRBV5-1 to TRBJ2-5; D gene uncertain. This CDR3 is built from 12 residues. Germline V lookup: CDR1 SGHRS, CDR2 YFSETQ. Deletions cut 0 bases from V and 5 bases from J, with 5 bases between. The CDR3 DNA reads TGCGCCAGCAGCTTGGACGGGGAGACCCAGTACTTC. Translating gives CASSLDGETQYF.

The rearrangement joins TRBV28 to TRBJ2-7; maybe TRBD2 (6 bases). V dropped 5 bases and J dropped 4 bases, with 18 bases sitting between them. The V gene's germline CDR1 is MDHEN and CDR2 SYDVKM. CDR3 length: 15 amino acids. The chain's CDR3 is CASSPATRPRYEQYF. The CDR3 nucleotides read TGTGCCAGCAGTCCTGCGACTAGACCCCGTTACGAGCAGTACTTC.

V gene TRBV12-3 or TRBV12-4 combines with J gene TRBJ2-2; no clear D. V was pared by 8 bases and J by 4 bases, with 11 bases between. CDR3 length equals 13 residues. The CDR3 reads CASQMNPTGELFF. The CDR3 DNA reads as TGTGCCAGCCAGATGAATCCCACCGGGGAGCTGTTTTTT.

This clonotype was seen a few times. V gene TRBV12-3 or TRBV12-4 combines with J gene TRBJ1-1; D may be TRBD1 (5 bases). With 1 base removed from V and 4 bases from J, the gap between germline ends came to 10 bases. This CDR3 is built from 14 residues. DNA for the CDR3: TGTGCCAGCAGTTTAGGCGCAGGGCCCACTGAAGCTTTCTTT. Amino acid sequence: CASSLGAGPTEAFF.

The chain uses TRBV27 and TRBJ1-2; the match to TRBD1 covers 10 bases. Germline CDR1 is MNHEY and CDR2 is SMNVEV (reference sequence). With V trimmed by 9 bases and J by 6 bases, 10 bases remained unmatched. This CDR3 is built from 14 residues. As DNA, the CDR3 is TGTGCCAGTGGACAGGGGGGACCTTTGAATGGCTACACCTTC. Translation: CASGQGGPLNGYTF.

Many counts were recorded for this clonotype. The chain has TRBV24-1 and TRBJ2-7, with 10 bases lining up with TRBD1. The V gene end was trimmed by 5 bases and the J gene end by 5 bases; junction bases not matched to a gene: 5. Germline loops: CDR1 KGHDR, CDR2 SFDVKD. The CDR3 sequence is 14 residues long. This CDR3 is CATSAGTGVDEQYF. The CDR3 nucleotides are TGTGCCACCAGTGCGGGGACAGGGGTGGACGAGCAGTACTTC.

This chain joins TRBV2 and TRBJ2-7, with 12 bases aligning to TRBD1. With 4 bases clipped from V and 6 bases from J, the junction kept 13 bases outside the gene matches. This CDR3 has 17 amino acids. Germline CDR1 and CDR2: SNHLY and FYNNEI. The CDR3 coding sequence is TGTGCCAGCAGTGGTTATTCGGGGGACAGGGGGCCCGCCGAGCAGTACTTC. This translates into CASSGYSGDRGPAEQYF.

This clonotype came up a few times. The V and J genes are TRBV12-3 or TRBV12-4 and TRBJ2-7; 8 bases are shared with TRBD2. V was clipped by 4 bases and J by 0 bases; unmatched bases: 5. This CDR3 has 15 amino acids. Here the CDR3 reads CASSSRGGSSYEQYF. The CDR3 DNA follows: TGTGCCAGCAGTTCACGGGGGGGGAGCTCCTACGAGCAGTACTTC.

This clonotype was seen many times. This chain joins TRBV20-1 and TRBJ2-5, with 7 bases matching TRBD2. Germline assignment: CDR1 DFQATT and CDR2 SNEGSKA (reference sequence). Trimming removed 6 bases from V and 5 bases from J; junction bases left unmatched: 9. The CDR3 runs 13 residues. Written as DNA, the CDR3 is TGCAGTGCCCCGAAGGGAGGGAAGGAGACCCAGTACTTC. Encoded protein: CSAPKGGKETQYF.

The V call is TRBV20-1, the J call TRBJ1-5; the D is unclear. CDR1 and CDR2 (germline): DFQATT, SNEGSKA (reference sequence). CDR3 length: 14 amino acids. V was trimmed by 0 bases and J by 6 bases, leaving 12 bases between them. This CDR3 reads CSARDPLRPQPQHF. The CDR3, as DNA: TGCAGTGCTAGAGATCCCCTAAGGCCTCAGCCCCAGCATTTT.

This clonotype showed up just a few times. This chain connects TRBV6-5 to TRBJ2-1, with 11 bases fitting TRBD2. The CDR3 is 20 amino acids. Germline assignment: CDR1 MNHEY and CDR2 SVGAGI. Unmatched junction bases numbered 16, after V lost 5 bases and J lost 1 base. The CDR3 DNA follows: TGTGCCAGCAGTATACGAGGGGCACTAGCGGGAGACGTTTCCTACAATGAGCAGTTCTTC. Translated: CASSIRGALAGDVSYNEQFF.

The rearrangement joins TRBV12-3 or TRBV12-4 to TRBJ1-5, with D perhaps TRBD1 (6 bases). The CDR3 runs to 15 residues. Between the trimmed V and J ends, which lost 6 bases and 0 bases, there was a span of 12 bases. The CDR3, as DNA: TGTGCCAGCAGGAGGGGACAATATAGCAATCAGCCCCAGCATTTT. Amino acids: CASRRGQYSNQPQHF.

This rearrangement joins TRBV14 to TRBJ1-4; D is ambiguous. Trimming stripped 2 bases from V and 0 bases from J, with 7 bases between. CDR1 is SGHDN, CDR2 FVKESK, per germline. There are 15 residues in the CDR3. The CDR3 spells CASSQKQATNEKLFF. DNA of the CDR3: TGTGCCAGCAGCCAAAAACAAGCAACTAATGAAAAACTGTTTTTT.

CDR3 protein: CASSQMWDRSNYGYTF. CDR3 DNA: TGTGCCAGCAGCCAAATGTGGGACAGATCTAACTATGGCTACACCTTC. The V gene is TRBV3-1, the J gene TRBJ1-2; 7 positions match TRBD1. The germline V gene encodes CDR1 LGHDT and CDR2 YNNKEL (reference sequence). There are 16 residues in the CDR3. V gave up 2 bases and J gave up 0 bases; unmatched junction bases: 6.

This clonotype was counted ten times or more. The chain links TRBV29-1 to TRBJ2-7, with unresolved D. The CDR3 spans 12 residues. Trimming pared 4 bases from V and 3 bases from J, leaving 10 bases between. CDR1 and CDR2 (germline): SQVTM, ANQGSEA. The DNA for the CDR3 is TGCAGCGTTGCCGGTTCCGGCTACGAGCAGTACTTC. It is translated as CSVAGSGYEQYF.

This chain links TRBV4-1 with TRBJ1-1; D unresolved. Deletions cut 1 base from V and 3 bases from J, with 9 bases between. This CDR3 contains 14 residues. Germline CDR1 reads MGHRA; CDR2 reads YSYEKL. The CDR3 nucleotides are TGCGCCAGCAGCCAAGGGTGGGATGACACTGAAGCTTTCTTT. As protein: CASSQGWDDTEAFF.

This clonotype was observed many times. The genes are TRBV5-1 and TRBJ2-2; D is unclear. Germline values: CDR1 SGHRS, CDR2 YFSETQ. V was pared by 4 bases and J by 1 base, with 5 bases between. The CDR3 consists of 13 residues. DNA for the CDR3: TGCGCCAGCAGCGGTCGGAACACCGGGGAGCTGTTTTTT. Translating it yields CASSGRNTGELFF.

The V gene is TRBV5-1, the J gene TRBJ1-1; 8 bases are a match to TRBD1. Germline-derived CDR1 and CDR2 are SGHRS and YFSETQ. V lost 0 bases, J lost 2 bases, and 6 bases stayed unmatched. The CDR3 is 16 residues long. CDR3 region: CASSLETGEINTEAFF. The CDR3 DNA is TGCGCCAGCAGCTTGGAGACAGGGGAGATAAACACTGAAGCTTTCTTT.

V and J are TRBV2 and TRBJ2-7; weak D call: TRBD2 (6 bases). The CDR3 is made up of 13 amino acids. V gave up 11 bases and J gave up 6 bases, with 20 bases separating them. Germline-derived CDR1 and CDR2 are SNHLY and FYNNEI. This chain's CDR3 is CAATGERLFEQYF. CDR3 sequence (DNA): TGTGCCGCGACGGGGGAGCGCCTTTTCGAGCAGTACTTC.

This clonotype was counted only a few times. The chain recombines TRBV6-5 with TRBJ2-7; TRBD2 matches at 7 bases. Per the germline V gene, CDR1 is MNHEY and CDR2 is SVGAGI. Trimming at V came to 6 bases and at J to 1 base, leaving 12 bases not matched to a gene. The CDR3 consists of 16 residues. The CDR3 region is CASRRHTLASSYEQYF. Here the CDR3 DNA reads TGTGCCAGCAGACGCCATACACTAGCGTCATCCTACGAGCAGTACTTC.

In its sample, this clonotype was seen many times. The genes are TRBV9 and TRBJ2-3; D uncertain. Trimming stripped 0 bases from V and 1 base from J, with 9 bases between. Germline V lookup: CDR1 SGDLS, CDR2 YYNGEE. There are 15 residues in the CDR3. The CDR3 bases are TGTGCCAGCAGCGTAGTAGACCTCCGCACAGATACGCAGTATTTT. Its protein is CASSVVDLRTDTQYF.

This clonotype was counted a few times. J is TRBJ2-1 and V is TRBV12-3 or TRBV12-4; 13 bases map to TRBD2. This CDR3 contains 14 residues. With V trimmed by 6 bases and J by 7 bases, 3 bases remained unmatched. In nucleotides, the CDR3 is TGTGCCAGCAGAGGACTAGCGGGAGTTAATGAGCAGTTCTTC. Translation: CASRGLAGVNEQFF.

J is TRBJ2-5 and V is TRBV2; no clear D. This CDR3 comprises 14 residues. The V end lost 4 bases, the J end lost 1 base, and 10 bases lay between the germline ends. The germline V gene encodes CDR1 SNHLY and CDR2 FYNNEI. The CDR3 loop reads CASSVRRFQETQYF. The CDR3 nucleotides read TGTGCCAGCAGTGTACGGCGGTTCCAAGAGACCCAGTACTTC.

This clonotype has more than one count but fewer than ten. This chain uses TRBV6-2 or TRBV6-3 with TRBJ2-7; the match to TRBD1 covers 7 bases. Germline CDR1 MNHEY, CDR2 SVGEGT. This CDR3 spans 14 amino acids. V trimming: 5 bases; J trimming: 2 bases; junction bases outside the gene matches: 6. In DNA form, the CDR3 reads TGTGCCAGCAGTCATGGACAGGCACCCTACGAGCAGTACTTC. Residues: CASSHGQAPYEQYF.